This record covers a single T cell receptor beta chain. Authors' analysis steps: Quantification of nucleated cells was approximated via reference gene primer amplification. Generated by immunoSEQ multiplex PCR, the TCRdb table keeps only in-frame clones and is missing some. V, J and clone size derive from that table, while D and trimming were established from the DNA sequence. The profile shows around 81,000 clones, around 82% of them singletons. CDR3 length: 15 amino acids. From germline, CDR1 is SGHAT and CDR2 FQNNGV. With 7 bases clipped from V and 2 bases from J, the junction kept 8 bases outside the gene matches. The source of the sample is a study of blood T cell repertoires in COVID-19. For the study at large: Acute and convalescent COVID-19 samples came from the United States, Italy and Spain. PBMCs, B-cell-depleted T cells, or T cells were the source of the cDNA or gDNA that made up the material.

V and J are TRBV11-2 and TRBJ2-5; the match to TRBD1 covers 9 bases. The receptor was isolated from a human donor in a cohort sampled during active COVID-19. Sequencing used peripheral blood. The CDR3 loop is CASTVAGTGQETQYF. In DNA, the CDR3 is TGTGCCAGCACTGTTGCCGGGACAGGGCAAGAGACCCAGTACTTC.